This entry lists 5 T cell receptor beta chains sequenced from one sample in a study of CD8+ T cells in alopecia areata. Indicated treatment: oral pan-JAK inhibitor, 5-10 mg twice daily. cDNA serving as the sequencing template came from extracted, reverse transcribed RNA. Sequenced by immunoSEQ multiplex PCR; TCRdb stores in-frame clones only, minus some. Counted here are about 140,000 clones, 85% to 90% occurring once; the ten biggest clones make up around 14%. The sequenced sample was CD8+ T cells sorted from blood, obtained at week 4, from a patient treated with tofacitinib. The receptor set was obtained from a human donor with alopecia areata.

The rearrangement joins TRBV5-1 to TRBJ2-6; D ambiguous. Per the germline V gene, CDR1 is SGHRS and CDR2 is YFSETQ. Trimming pared 0 bases from V and 2 bases from J, leaving 3 bases between. CDR3 size: 14 residues. CDR3 region: CASSLGTGANVLTF. The CDR3 bases are TGCGCCAGCAGCTTGGGTACTGGGGCCAACGTCCTGACTTTC.

This sequence joins TRBV6-1 and TRBJ1-5; perhaps TRBD1 as D (6 bases). The CDR3 totals 14 residues. From germline, CDR1 is MNHNS and CDR2 SASEGT. V gave up 6 bases and J gave up 7 bases, with 16 bases separating them. The CDR3 here is CASSARQGQQPQHF. CDR3 coding DNA: TGTGCCAGCAGCGCAAGGCAGGGGCAGCAGCCCCAGCATTTT.

The rearrangement joins TRBV29-1 to TRBJ1-2; D may be TRBD1 (6 bases). The CDR3 covers 12 residues. Germline CDR1 reads SQVTM; CDR2 reads ANQGSEA. Trimming shortened V by 7 bases and J by 4 bases, and 13 bases separated the two germline ends. In DNA, the CDR3 is TGCAGCGGGACAGAAGATGGCTATGGCTACACCTTC. Translating it yields CSGTEDGYGYTF.

The chain joins TRBV12-5 to TRBJ2-3, with TRBD2 matching over 8 bases. Losses at the gene ends were 5 bases for V and 4 bases for J; bases not matched to a gene: 8. This CDR3 has 15 amino acids. In germline, CDR1 is LGHNT, CDR2 FRNRAP. The DNA for the CDR3 is TGTGCTAGTGGTCACTGGGCCGGGGGGGCAGATACGCAGTATTTT. The encoded protein is CASGHWAGGADTQYF.

This sequence joins TRBV29-1 and TRBJ1-1; TRBD1 aligns across 7 bases. The CDR3 runs to 13 residues. Trimming removed 3 bases from V and 4 bases from J; junction bases left unmatched: 5. Germline CDR1 is SQVTM and CDR2 is ANQGSEA. The CDR3: CSVEVSGGTEAFF. For the CDR3, the DNA is TGCAGCGTTGAGGTTTCAGGGGGCACTGAAGCTTTCTTT.